The entry below gives a single T cell receptor (beta chain) sequence along with its context. These data originate in a study of CD8 T cells in Susac syndrome. Study-level background: Each patient with Susac syndrome, at the time of blood draw, was therapy-naive, on corticosteroids, or on intravenous immunoglobulin alone.

J gave up 5 bases and V 5 bases, and 11 bases lay outside the gene matches. There are 15 residues in the CDR3. CDR1 is LNHNV and CDR2 is YYDKDF in the germline V gene (reference sequence). It was with random hexamers that roughly 0.5 to 1 ug RNA was reverse transcribed. Using its own MiXCR run on the immunoSEQ multiplex PCR reads, TCRdb lists one record per CDR3 protein. The table lists about 170,000 distinct CDR3 sequences, approximately 95% of them singletons. The sample was CD4+ T cells from PBMCs. This receptor was identified in a human donor with Susac syndrome. The V and J genes are TRBV15 and TRBJ2-5, with 7 bases fitting TRBD2. This CDR3 is CATSALAGWGETQYF. Written as DNA, the CDR3 is TGTGCCACCAGCGCCTTAGCGGGCTGGGGGGAGACCCAGTACTTC.